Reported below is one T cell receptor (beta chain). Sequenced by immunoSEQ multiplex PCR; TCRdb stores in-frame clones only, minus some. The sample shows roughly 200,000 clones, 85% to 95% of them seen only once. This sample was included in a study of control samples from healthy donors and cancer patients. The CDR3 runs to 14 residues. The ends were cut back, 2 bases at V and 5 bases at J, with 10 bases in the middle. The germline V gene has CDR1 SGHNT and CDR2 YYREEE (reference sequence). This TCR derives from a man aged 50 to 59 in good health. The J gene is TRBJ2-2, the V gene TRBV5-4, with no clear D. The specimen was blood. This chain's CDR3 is CASSFAQITGELFF. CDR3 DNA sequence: TGTGCCAGCAGCTTCGCTCAGATTACCGGGGAGCTGTTTTTT.